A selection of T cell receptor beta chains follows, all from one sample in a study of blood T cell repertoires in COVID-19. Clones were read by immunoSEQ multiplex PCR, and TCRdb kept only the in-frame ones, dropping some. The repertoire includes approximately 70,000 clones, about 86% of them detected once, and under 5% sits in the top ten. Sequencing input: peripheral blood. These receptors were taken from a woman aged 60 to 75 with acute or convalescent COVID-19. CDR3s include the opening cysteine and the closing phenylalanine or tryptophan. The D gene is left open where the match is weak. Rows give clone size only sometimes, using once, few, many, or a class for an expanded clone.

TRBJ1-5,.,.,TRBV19,TGTGCCAGTACTCCTAAAGGACTCGGCAATCAGCCCCAGCATTTT,CASTPKGLGNQPQHF
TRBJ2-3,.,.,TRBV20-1,TGCAGTGCTAGACAGGAAACGCAGTATTTT,CSARQETQYF
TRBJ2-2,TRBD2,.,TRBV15,TGTGCCACCAGCAGAGGGGAGGGAGCGCGGGAACTGTTTTTT,CATSRGEGARELFF
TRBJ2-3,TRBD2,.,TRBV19,TGTGCCAGTAGTATAGTGGGACTAGCGGGACCTAGCACAGATACGCAGTATTTT,CASSIVGLAGPSTDTQYF
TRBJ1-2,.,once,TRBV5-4,TGTGCCAGCAGCTTGGACGGGTTCTATGGCTACACCTTC,CASSLDGFYGYTF
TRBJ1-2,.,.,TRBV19,TGTGCCAGTAGTATAGGGGGCGCTTGGCCTGGCTACACCTTC,CASSIGGAWPGYTF
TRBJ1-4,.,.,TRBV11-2,TGTGCCAGCAGCTTAGCCCTCCAGGGAGGTGAAAAACTGTTTTTT,CASSLALQGGEKLFF
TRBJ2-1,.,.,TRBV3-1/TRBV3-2,TGTGCCAGCAGCCAAGCCCCCAATCGGGAGCAGTTCTTC,CASSQAPNREQFF
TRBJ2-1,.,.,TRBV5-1,TGCGCCAGCAGCCGGCGGCAGGACGGAGGGGAGCAGTTCTTC,CASSRRQDGGEQFF
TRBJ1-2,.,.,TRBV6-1,TGTGCCAGCAGTGACGCGAGGGGAGGTAACTATGGCTACACCTTC,CASSDARGGNYGYTF
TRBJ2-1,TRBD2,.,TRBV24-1,TGTGCCACCAGTGACCCCGGACTAGCGGGGGGGAGCTCCTACAATGAGCAGTTCTTC,CATSDPGLAGGSSYNEQFF
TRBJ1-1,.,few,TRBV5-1,TGCGCCAGCAGTCCGGCCCGGGGGAACACTGAAGCTTTCTTT,CASSPARGNTEAFF
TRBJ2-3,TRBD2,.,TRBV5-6,TGTGCCAGCAGCTCGCTAGCGGCGGATACGCAGTATTTT,CASSSLAADTQYF
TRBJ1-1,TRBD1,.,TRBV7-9,TGTGCCAGCAGCCCAACATTGACAGGGTTTAGAACTGAAGCTTTCTTT,CASSPTLTGFRTEAFF
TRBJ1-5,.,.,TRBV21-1,TGTGCCAGCAGCAACCGACAGGGAGGAGGACCCAGCAATCAGCCCCAGCATTTT,CASSNRQGGGPSNQPQHF
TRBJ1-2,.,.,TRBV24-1,TGTGCCACCAGTGATCAACAGAGTCGGGGCTACACCTTC,CATSDQQSRGYTF
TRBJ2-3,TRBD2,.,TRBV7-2,TGTGCCAGCAGCTTAACTAGCGGGGGCGGTACGCAGTATTTT,CASSLTSGGGTQYF
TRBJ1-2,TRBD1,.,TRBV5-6,TGTGCCAGCAGCTTGGGGGACAGGGACGGCGGCTACACCTTC,CASSLGDRDGGYTF
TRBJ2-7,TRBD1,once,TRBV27,TGTGCCACCAAACCTTACCGGGACAGCCTCTACGAGCAGTACTTC,CATKPYRDSLYEQYF
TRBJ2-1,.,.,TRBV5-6,TGTGCCAGCAGCTCGGGGCCGACAGGAGTCCGGTACAATGAGCAGTTCTTC,CASSSGPTGVRYNEQFF
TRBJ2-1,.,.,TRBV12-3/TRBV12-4,TGTGCCAGCACTTCTAATCCGCATGAGCAGTTCTTC,CASTSNPHEQFF
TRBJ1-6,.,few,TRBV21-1,TGTGCCAGCAGCAAAAGGTTGGACGTGGACTCGAGCTCCTATAATTCACCCCTCCACTTT,CASSKRLDVDSSSYNSPLHF
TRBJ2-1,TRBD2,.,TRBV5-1,TGCGCCAGCACCGATTGGAGGGAACTAGCGGGGAGTATAAGGTCCAATGAGCAGTTCTTC,CASTDWRELAGSIRSNEQFF
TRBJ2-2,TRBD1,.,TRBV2,TGTGCCAGCAGCCCAAGACAGGGAGAAATAACTGGGGAGCTGTTTTTT,CASSPRQGEITGELFF
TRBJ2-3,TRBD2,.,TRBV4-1,TGCGCCAGCAGCCAAACCGGGACTAGGACCTCATGGGATACGCAGTATTTT,CASSQTGTRTSWDTQYF
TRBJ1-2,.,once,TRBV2,TGTGCCAGCAGTGAACTCGGGTCAGCGACCTATGGCTACACCTTC,CASSELGSATYGYTF
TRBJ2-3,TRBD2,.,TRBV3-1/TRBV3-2,TGTGCCAGCAGCCGGCTAGCGGGGGATGATACGCAGTATTTT,CASSRLAGDDTQYF
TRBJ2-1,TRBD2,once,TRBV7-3,TGTGCCAGCAGCGCTACTAGCGGGAGCAATGAGCAGTTCTTC,CASSATSGSNEQFF
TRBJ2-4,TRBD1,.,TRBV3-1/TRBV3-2,TGTGCCAGCAGCCAGGAACCTACGGGACAGAAAAACATTCAGTACTTC,CASSQEPTGQKNIQYF
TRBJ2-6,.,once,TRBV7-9,TGTGCCAGCAGCTTAGCGCGGGGCTCTGGGGCCAACGTCCTGACTTTC,CASSLARGSGANVLTF
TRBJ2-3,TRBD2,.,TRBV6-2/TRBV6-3,TGTGCCAGCAGCTCCGGACTAGCGAGAGGGACAGATACGCAGTATTTT,CASSSGLARGTDTQYF
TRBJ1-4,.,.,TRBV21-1,TGTGCCAGCGAATTCGACAGGGATGAGGCTGAAAAACTGTTTTTT,CASEFDRDEAEKLFF
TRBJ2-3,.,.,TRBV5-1,TGCGCCAGCTCACTAGCTGGGTTTGGAGATACGCAGTATTTT,CASSLAGFGDTQYF
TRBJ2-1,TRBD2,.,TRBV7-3,TGTGCCAGCAGCTTCAGCGGGGGCCAACGGGATGAGCAGTTCTTC,CASSFSGGQRDEQFF
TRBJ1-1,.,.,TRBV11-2,TGTGCCAGCAGTTTAGAAGCAGGGGCGAACACTGAAGCTTTCTTT,CASSLEAGANTEAFF
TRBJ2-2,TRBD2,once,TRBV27,TGTGCCAGCAGCGAACTAGCGGGGGGGTCCGGGGAGCTGTTTTTT,CASSELAGGSGELFF
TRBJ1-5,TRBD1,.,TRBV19,TGTGCCAGTAGTAAGACAGGGGGCTCGAGCAATCAGCCCCAGCATTTT,CASSKTGGSSNQPQHF
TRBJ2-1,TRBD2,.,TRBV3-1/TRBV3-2,TGTGCCAGCAGCCAGACTAGCGGGGGCCCTTTACACTACAATGAGCAGTTCTTC,CASSQTSGGPLHYNEQFF
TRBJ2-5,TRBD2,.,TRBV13,TGTGCCAGCAGCTACCGACTAGCGGGGGCCTCAGGGGAGACCCAGTACTTC,CASSYRLAGASGETQYF
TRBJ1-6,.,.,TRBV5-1,TGCGCCAGCAGCTTGGAGGGGACATCAGCGATTTTCAATTCACCCCTCCACTTT,CASSLEGTSAIFNSPLHF
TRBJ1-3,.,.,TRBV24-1,TGTGCCACCAGGGGGGGAGGGGTGACAGGAAACACCATATATTTT,CATRGGGVTGNTIYF
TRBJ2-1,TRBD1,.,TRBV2,TGTGCCAGCCTTCAGACAGGGATCTACAATGAGCAGTTCTTC,CASLQTGIYNEQFF
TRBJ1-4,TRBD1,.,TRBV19,TGTGCCAGTAGTAGGGACAGTTATGAAAAACTGTTTTTT,CASSRDSYEKLFF
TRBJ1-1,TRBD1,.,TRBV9,TGTGCCAGCAGCGTTTCGAAAGGGGGCGAGAGGCAAAATGGGGACACTGAAGCTTTCTTT,CASSVSKGGERQNGDTEAFF
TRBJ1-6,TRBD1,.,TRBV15,TGTGCCACCTCCGGGACAGGGAGTTCACCCCTCCACTTT,CATSGTGSSPLHF
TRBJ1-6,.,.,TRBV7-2,TGTGCCAGCAGCCAACTAGGGCCAGGATCGAGGTCACCCCTCCACTTT,CASSQLGPGSRSPLHF
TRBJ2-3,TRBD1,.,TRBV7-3,TGTGCCAGCAGCTCGCTAACGGACAGGGGGAGCACAGATACGCAGTATTTT,CASSSLTDRGSTDTQYF
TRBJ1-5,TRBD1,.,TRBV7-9,TGTGCCAGCAGCTCCGGGACAGGGTTCCTGGGGAGCAATCAGCCCCAGCATTTT,CASSSGTGFLGSNQPQHF
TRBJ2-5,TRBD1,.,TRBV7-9,TGTGCCAGCAGCGTCGACAGGGGCCTCGGAGAGACCCAGTACTTC,CASSVDRGLGETQYF
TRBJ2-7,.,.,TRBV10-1,TGCGCCTACCCAGGGGTCGGGCCCTACGAGCAGTACTTC,CAYPGVGPYEQYF